This TCR beta chain was captured in a study of early stage breast cancer tumors. Trimming stripped 0 bases from V and 4 bases from J, with 14 bases between. Germline lookup yields CDR1 SGHNT and CDR2 YYREEE (reference sequence). The CDR3 totals 15 residues. Remarks on this clone: Its antigen is unidentified.

Study findings and constraints: Commonly generated sequences made up most enriched TCRB sequences shared between patients. Compared with adjacent normal breast, tumors showed about 2.4-fold denser, more clonal T cells.

Profiled with immunoSEQ multiplex PCR; TCRdb holds only in-frame clones, not every one. This sample has approximately 11,000 clones; about two thirds occur once, and the top ten carry roughly a fifth. This chain connects TRBV5-4 to TRBJ2-7; D might be TRBD2 (7 bases). The origin of this receptor is a person aged 40 to 49 with breast cancer. Material: breast tumor tissue. The CDR3 DNA reads TGTGCCAGCAGCTTGGATGGGGGGGGCGCTTACGAGCAGTACTTC. Protein product: CASSLDGGGAYEQYF. Complete variable domain (other parts from reference TRBV5-4 and TRBJ2-7): ETGVTQSPTHLIKTRGQQVTLRCSSQSGHNTVSWYQQALGQGPQFIFQYYREEENGRGNFPPRFSGLQFPNYSSELNVNALELDDSALYLCASSLDGGGAYEQYFGPGTRLTVT.